These 15 T cell receptor beta chains share one sample of origin, sequenced in a study of post-analysis software for immune sequencing data. Study findings and constraints: Five TRBV segments, including TRBV5-6, TRBV5-1 and TRBV20-1, were more frequent in patients than controls.

No antigen has been assigned to these receptors. Unique molecular identifiers featured in each of the TCR beta cDNA libraries. One entry per CDR3 protein results from TCRdb running MiXCR on the PCR reads. The sample holds hundreds of thousands of distinct CDR3 sequences, around 50% seen once. The sample consisted of blood. The receptors derive from a girl aged 5 to 17 with multiple sclerosis.

In DNA form, the CDR3 reads TGTGCCAGCAGACCAGGGGGCTCCGAGCAGTACTTC. Encoded protein: CASRPGGSEQYF. The chain joins TRBV6-6 to TRBJ2-7; 8 bases are a match to TRBD1. Germline V gene lookup returns CDR1 MNHNY and CDR2 SVGAGI (reference sequence). J was trimmed by 6 bases and V by 6 bases; bases with no gene match: 4. This CDR3 has 12 residues.

The chain uses TRBV7-9 and TRBJ2-7, with 7 bases aligning to TRBD1. V lost 1 base to trimming and J lost 4 bases; unmatched junction nucleotides: 16. Germline V gives CDR1 SEHNR, CDR2 FQNEAQ (reference sequence). The CDR3 spans 18 residues. CDR3 nucleotides: TGTGCCAGCAGCTTAGAAAAGGGCAGGGGGAATGGACAGTACGAGCAGTACTTC. Encoded protein: CASSLEKGRGNGQYEQYF.

Notes on this clonotype: The germline gene is not matched at one end of the junction; a read error may be the cause. V gene TRBV20-1 combines with J gene TRBJ1-2, with TRBD1 as a possible D gene (5 bases). The CDR3 covers 15 residues. Germline V gene sequence: CDR1 DFQATT, CDR2 SNEGSKA (reference sequence). DNA of the CDR3: TGCAGGGCTACTGCGAGGTCCCAGGGCCAATTAGGCTACACCTTC. Translation: CRATARSQGQLGYTF.

This clonotype was detected only a few times. This chain joins TRBV6-5 and TRBJ2-1, with 13 bases lining up with TRBD2. Germline CDR1 and CDR2: MNHEY and SVGAGI. Unmatched junction bases numbered 15, after V lost 7 bases and J lost 0 bases. This CDR3 has 20 residues. CDR3 region: CASTYRLAGGLWSSYNEQFF. The CDR3 DNA follows: TGTGCCAGCACCTACCGACTAGCGGGGGGCTTGTGGAGCTCCTACAATGAGCAGTTCTTC.

In its sample, this clonotype was seen once. The chain recombines TRBV5-1 with TRBJ2-2; no reliable D call. The CDR3 is 17 residues long. V was trimmed by 4 bases and J by 4 bases, leaving 20 bases between them. The V gene's germline CDR1 is SGHRS and CDR2 YFSETQ. The CDR3: CASSPVSSSWATGELFF. CDR3 coding DNA: TGCGCCAGCAGCCCGGTCAGCTCGAGCTGGGCCACCGGGGAGCTGTTTTTT.

The rearrangement joins TRBV29-1 to TRBJ1-2, with 11 bases fitting TRBD1. V gave up 7 bases and J gave up 6 bases; unmatched junction bases: 7. CDR1 is SQVTM, CDR2 ANQGSEA, per germline. The CDR3 sequence is 13 residues long. The CDR3 loop is CSARTGGADGYTF. CDR3 bases: TGCAGCGCCCGGACAGGGGGCGCGGATGGCTACACCTTC.

CDR3 sequence: CASTFSLPGHGLSGANVLTF. The CDR3 nucleotides read TGTGCCAGCACCTTCTCGCTTCCAGGGCATGGGCTCTCTGGGGCCAACGTCCTGACTTTC. The chain is built from TRBV6-1 and TRBJ2-6; a weak D match, TRBD1 (5 bases). Looked up from germline, CDR1 is MNHNS and CDR2 is SASEGT. V lost 7 bases, J lost 0 bases, and 25 bases lay in between. The CDR3 is 20 residues long.

The V and J genes are TRBV20-1 and TRBJ1-2; D may be TRBD1 (5 bases). The CDR3 contains 12 residues. Germline V gene data show CDR1 as DFQATT and CDR2 as SNEGSKA (reference sequence). V was cut by 5 bases and J by 8 bases, with 15 bases left in between. In DNA, the CDR3 is TGCAGTGCTCCCTTCAGACAGAACGGCTACACCTTC. This gives the protein CSAPFRQNGYTF.

This chain links TRBV7-3 with TRBJ2-3; 7 nucleotides align to TRBD2. Germline lookup yields CDR1 SGHTA and CDR2 FQGTGA. Trimming removed 1 base from V and 0 bases from J; junction bases left unmatched: 7. The CDR3 loop spans 17 amino acids. DNA for the CDR3: TGTGCCAGCAGCTTAATGTCGGCTAGCGGAAGCACAGATACGCAGTATTTT. As protein: CASSLMSASGSTDTQYF.

The chain combines TRBV5-1 with TRBJ2-4; possibly TRBD1 for D (6 bases). Trimming left V 1 base short and J 6 bases short, with 11 bases between. Germline V gene sequence: CDR1 SGHRS, CDR2 YFSETQ. The CDR3 is made up of 14 amino acids. DNA for the CDR3: TGCGCCAGCAGCTTGAGCCAGGGGATAAACATTCAGTACTTC. As protein: CASSLSQGINIQYF. Full variable domain (outside the CDR3, taken from reference TRBV5-1 and TRBJ2-4): KAGVTQTPRYLIKTRGQQVTLSCSPISGHRSVSWYQQTPGQGLQFLFEYFSETQRNKGNFPGRFSGRQFSNSRSEMNVSTLELGDSALYLCASSLSQGINIQYFGAGTRLSVL.

The V call is TRBV4-1, the J call TRBJ2-1, with a weak D call TRBD2 (8 bases). This CDR3 comprises 16 residues. V lost 1 base, J lost 7 bases, and 17 bases lay in between. Germline-derived CDR1 and CDR2 are MGHRA and YSYEKL. The CDR3 region has the DNA TGCGCCAGCAGCCAAGGGACAGGTCGCGGGGGGAATGAGCAGTTCTTC. This encodes CASSQGTGRGGNEQFF.

In its sample, this clonotype was seen a few times. This sequence joins TRBV9 and TRBJ2-5; a weak D match, TRBD2 (6 bases). Germline V gene data show CDR1 as SGDLS and CDR2 as YYNGEE. With 0 bases removed from V and 4 bases from J, the gap between germline ends came to 13 bases. There are 15 residues in the CDR3. In nucleotides, the CDR3 is TGTGCCAGCAGCGTAGAGGAGGGAATGCGAGAGACCCAGTACTTC. It specifies CASSVEEGMRETQYF.

The V gene is TRBV5-1, the J gene TRBJ2-1; no clear D gene. The V gene lost 1 base and the J gene lost 0 bases, with 11 bases spanning the gap. There are 16 residues in the CDR3. The V gene's germline CDR1 is SGHRS and CDR2 YFSETQ. CDR3 residues: CASSLFEMSSYNEQFF. The DNA of the CDR3 is TGCGCCAGCAGCTTGTTTGAAATGAGCTCCTACAATGAGCAGTTCTTC. Using reference TRBV5-1 and TRBJ2-1 for the parts outside the CDR3, the full variable domain is KAGVTQTPRYLIKTRGQQVTLSCSPISGHRSVSWYQQTPGQGLQFLFEYFSETQRNKGNFPGRFSGRQFSNSRSEMNVSTLELGDSALYLCASSLFEMSSYNEQFFGPGTRLTVL.

The chain recombines TRBV6-6 with TRBJ2-1; 11 bases map to TRBD2. V lost 6 bases and J lost 4; bases outside the gene matches: 5. This CDR3 contains 15 residues. Per the germline V gene, CDR1 is MNHNY and CDR2 is SVGAGI (reference sequence). DNA for the CDR3: TGTGCCAGCAGACCAACTAGCGGGAGATACAATGAGCAGTTCTTC. Amino acids: CASRPTSGRYNEQFF.

The chain recombines TRBV12-3 or TRBV12-4 with TRBJ2-1; D may be TRBD1 or TRBD2 (5 bases each). This CDR3 contains 15 residues. V was shortened by 9 bases and J by 4 bases, with 19 bases between the two germline ends. CDR3 sequence: CASRPGTGFYNEQFF. CDR3 in DNA: TGTGCCAGTCGTCCCGGGACGGGATTTTACAATGAGCAGTTCTTC.